These T cell receptor beta chains were read from a single sample in a study of metastatic and nonmetastatic thyroid tumors. TCRdb re-called clones from the PCR reads using MiXCR. The sample holds 7,000 or so clones, under 35% seen once. The sequencing sample was made of adjacent normal tissue. These receptors came from a male donor with papillary thyroid cancer or a benign thyroid nodule (not recorded which). Some clones in this sample may be carry-over from other donors' samples. Both conserved end residues are part of each CDR3. D genes are given only for firm matches. Clone size, where shown, is once, few, many, or a class for clones that have expanded.

j_call | d_call | cdr3_length | clone_size | v_call | cdr3_nt | cdr3_aa
TRBJ1-3 | - | 15 | - | TRBV13 | TGTGCCAGCAGCTCCACCCTCGTCTCTAGAAACACCATATATTTT | CASSSTLVSRNTIYF
TRBJ2-7 | TRBD1 | 13 | - | TRBV18 | TGTGCCATCTCACGAGACAGGGTGGCCGAGCAGTACTTC | CAISRDRVAEQYF
TRBJ1-2 | - | 15 | - | TRBV5-1 | TGCGCCAGCAGCTTGGTACTTCAGGGTGGGTATGGCTACACCTTC | CASSLVLQGGYGYTF
TRBJ2-7 | TRBD1 | 13 | medium-sized | TRBV7-9 | TGTGCCAGCAGCGGACAGGGCTCCTACGAGCAGTACTTC | CASSGQGSYEQYF
TRBJ1-5 | - | 14 | - | TRBV30 | TGTGCCTGGAGTGCATCTCCGGGGGGTCAGCCCCAGCATTTT | CAWSASPGGQPQHF
TRBJ2-5 | TRBD2 | 12 | many | TRBV2 | TGTGCCATGGGCTGGGGGGGAGAGACCCAGTACTTC | CAMGWGGETQYF
TRBJ2-6 | - | 16 | few | TRBV5-1 | TGCGCCAGCAGCTTGGAAACTGGCTCTGGGGCCAACGTCCTGACTTTC | CASSLETGSGANVLTF
TRBJ2-3 | - | 17 | few | TRBV28 | TGTGCCAGCAGCCCATATGCCGGGGGAAGGGGCCCCGATACGCAGTATTTT | CASSPYAGGRGPDTQYF
TRBJ2-7 | TRBD2 | 14 | - | TRBV5-5 | TGTGCCAGCAGCCGGACTAGCGGGAGTTACGAGCAGTACTTC | CASSRTSGSYEQYF
TRBJ1-2 | - | 14 | - | TRBV20-1 | TGCAGTGCTAGAGATCAAGGCTGGGCGGGAGGCTACACCTTC | CSARDQGWAGGYTF
TRBJ1-2 | TRBD1 | 17 | - | TRBV28 | TGTGCCAGCAGCTGGACAGGGGATGGGGCCGGGGGCTATGGCTACACCTTC | CASSWTGDGAGGYGYTF
TRBJ1-2 | TRBD1 | 15 | medium-sized | TRBV27 | TGTGCCAGCAGTTTACTGACAGGGGGCACTTATGGCTACACCTTC | CASSLLTGGTYGYTF
TRBJ1-1 | - | 16 | - | TRBV11-2 | TGTGCCAGCAGCTTACCACCGGGACTGTTGAACACTGAAGCTTTCTTT | CASSLPPGLLNTEAFF
TRBJ1-1 | - | 16 | - | TRBV24-1 | TGTGCCACCAGTTACCCGGGGATGGGGGAGAACACTGAAGCTTTCTTT | CATSYPGMGENTEAFF
TRBJ2-5 | TRBD2 | 15 | medium-sized | TRBV19 | TGTGCCAGTAGTCCTCAGGGACTAGCACAAGAGACCCAGTACTTC | CASSPQGLAQETQYF
TRBJ1-2 | - | 13 | medium-sized | TRBV9 | TGTGCCAGCAGCGTAGACTCCGGGTGGGGCTACACCTTC | CASSVDSGWGYTF
TRBJ2-7 | TRBD2 | 14 | medium-sized | TRBV10-2 | TGCGCCAGCAGTGATATAGCGGGACTTTACGAGCAGTACTTC | CASSDIAGLYEQYF
TRBJ1-4 | - | 13 | few | TRBV20-1 | TGCGGTGCTAGTCCAACCTACAATGAAAAACTGGTTTTT | CGASPTYNEKLVF
TRBJ2-7 | TRBD1 | 18 | few | TRBV6-2/TRBV6-3 | TGTGTCAGCAGTTACAAGCAAGGACAGGTAGGATTGGGCTACGAGCAGTACTTC | CVSSYKQGQVGLGYEQYF
TRBJ1-1 | TRBD1 | 14 | - | TRBV2 | TGTGCCAGCAAAGAGACAGGGGGCAACACTGAAGCTTTCTTT | CASKETGGNTEAFF
TRBJ1-1 | - | 14 | few | TRBV24-1 | TGTGCCACCAGTGATTTTTCAGGCCTGCAGGGAGCTTTCTTT | CATSDFSGLQGAFF
TRBJ1-1 | - | 11 | few | TRBV6-1 | TGTTCCAGCAGTGAATGGGCTGAAGCTTTCTTT | CSSSEWAEAFF
TRBJ1-2 | - | 13 | many | TRBV7-8 | TGTGCCAGCAGCTTCAGGGTTAACTATGGCTACACCTTC | CASSFRVNYGYTF
TRBJ2-1 | - | 16 | medium-sized | TRBV5-1 | TGCGCCAGCAGCTTTTCCCTTTTGAGCTCCTACAATGAGCAGTTCTTC | CASSFSLLSSYNEQFF
TRBJ1-4 | - | 12 | medium-sized | TRBV5-5 | TGTGCCAGCAGCTGGGACAATGAAAAACTGTTTTTT | CASSWDNEKLFF
TRBJ1-2 | - | 16 | medium-sized | TRBV20-1 | TGCAGTGCTAGAGCTTTTTACGGGCGGACGGACTATGGCTACACCTTC | CSARAFYGRTDYGYTF
TRBJ2-3 | - | 12 | many | TRBV2 | TGTGCCAGCAGTAGCGGCACAGATACGCAGTATTTT | CASSSGTDTQYF
TRBJ2-7 | - | 15 | many | TRBV4-1 | TGCGCCAGCAGCCAAGAAAGGCGGACCTTCTACGAGCAGTACTTC | CASSQERRTFYEQYF
TRBJ2-1 | TRBD2 | 15 | once | TRBV4-3 | TGCGCCAGCAGCCAAGGGACTAGCGTTTACAATGAGCAGTTCTTC | CASSQGTSVYNEQFF
TRBJ2-6 | - | 15 | few | TRBV28 | TGTGTCAGCAGCTGGACATGGGATGGGGCCAACGTCCTTACTTTC | CVSSWTWDGANVLTF
TRBJ2-2 | - | 15 | - | TRBV30 | TGTGCCTGGAGTGGTTTCGGACAGAACACCGGGGAGCTGTTTTTT | CAWSGFGQNTGELFF
TRBJ2-7 | - | 17 | few | TRBV20-1 | TGCAGTGCCCGAGGGGGGACAAGGACATCCGAGGGCTACGAGCAGTACTTC | CSARGGTRTSEGYEQYF